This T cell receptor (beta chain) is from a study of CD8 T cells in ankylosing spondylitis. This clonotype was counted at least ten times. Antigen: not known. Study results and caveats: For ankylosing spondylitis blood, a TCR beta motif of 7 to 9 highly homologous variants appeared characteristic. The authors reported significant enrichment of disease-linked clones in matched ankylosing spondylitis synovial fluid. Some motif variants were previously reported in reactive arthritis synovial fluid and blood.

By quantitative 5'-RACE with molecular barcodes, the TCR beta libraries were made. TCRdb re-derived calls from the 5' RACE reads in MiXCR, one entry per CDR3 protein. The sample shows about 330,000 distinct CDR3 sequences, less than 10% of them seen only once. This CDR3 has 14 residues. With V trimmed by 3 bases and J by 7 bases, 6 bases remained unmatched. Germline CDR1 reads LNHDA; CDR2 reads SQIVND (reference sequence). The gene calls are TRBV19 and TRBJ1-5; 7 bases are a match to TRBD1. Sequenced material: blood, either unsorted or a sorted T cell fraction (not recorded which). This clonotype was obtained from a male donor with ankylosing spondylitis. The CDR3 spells CASSIGQGDQPQHF. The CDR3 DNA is TGTGCCAGTAGTATTGGTCAGGGGGACCAGCCCCAGCATTTT.